This entry concerns a single T cell receptor beta chain. The germline V and J ends were trimmed by 5 bases and 8 bases, with 11 bases remaining between them. This CDR3 is built from 12 residues. Germline CDR1 reads KGHDR; CDR2 reads SFDVKD. This sample stems from a study of blood T cell repertoires in COVID-19. Assay: immunoSEQ multiplex PCR; the TCRdb copy retains only in-frame clones and omits some. The data show approximately 120,000 clones, with around 70% seen just once and around 5.9% held by the top ten. The material sequenced was peripheral blood. The chain links TRBV24-1 to TRBJ1-2, with a weak D call TRBD1 (6 bases). The receptor's source is a man aged 55 to 70 with acute or convalescent COVID-19. CDR3 loop: CATSGPGEGYTF. CDR3 bases: TGTGCCACCAGTGGGCCAGGGGAAGGCTACACCTTC.